Sequencing of this T cell receptor (beta chain) was carried out in a study of blood T cell repertoires in COVID-19. Study summary: Collection of acute and convalescent COVID-19 samples took place in the United States, Italy and Spain. The analysed material was cDNA or gDNA that came from T cells, B-cell-depleted T cells, or PBMCs.

The CDR3 is made up of 15 amino acids. J gave up 3 bases and V 4 bases, and 3 bases lay outside the gene matches. CDR1 and CDR2 from the germline V gene are LNHDA and SQIVND (reference sequence). Per the original data handling: Researchers report that nucleated cell counts were estimated from reference gene primer amplification. The assay was immunoSEQ multiplex PCR, and TCRdb's table has in-frame clones only and misses some. Clone size and V and J calls were adopted from that table, with D and trimming inferred from the DNA. The table lists approximately 190,000 clones, around four fifths of them singletons.

The sample comprised peripheral blood. The receptor's source is a man aged 30 to 39 with active or convalescent COVID-19. The rearrangement uses TRBV19 and TRBJ1-5, with 10 bases matching TRBD1. CDR3 in amino acids: CASSTTGGNNQPQHF. The CDR3 nucleotides are TGTGCCAGTAGTACGACAGGGGGCAACAATCAGCCCCAGCATTTT.